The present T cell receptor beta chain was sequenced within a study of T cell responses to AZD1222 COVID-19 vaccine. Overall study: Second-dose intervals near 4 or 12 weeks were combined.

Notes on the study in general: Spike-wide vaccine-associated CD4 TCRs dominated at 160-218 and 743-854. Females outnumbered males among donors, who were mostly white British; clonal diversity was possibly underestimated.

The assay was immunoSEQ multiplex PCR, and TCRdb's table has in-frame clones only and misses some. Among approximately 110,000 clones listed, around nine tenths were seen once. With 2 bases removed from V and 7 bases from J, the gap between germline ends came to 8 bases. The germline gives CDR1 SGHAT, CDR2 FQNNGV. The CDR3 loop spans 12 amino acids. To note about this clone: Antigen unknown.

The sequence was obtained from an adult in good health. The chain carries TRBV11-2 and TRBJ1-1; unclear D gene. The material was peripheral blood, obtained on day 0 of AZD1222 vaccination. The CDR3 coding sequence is TGTGCCAGCAGCTTATCCACCCTTGAAGCTTTCTTT. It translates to CASSLSTLEAFF.